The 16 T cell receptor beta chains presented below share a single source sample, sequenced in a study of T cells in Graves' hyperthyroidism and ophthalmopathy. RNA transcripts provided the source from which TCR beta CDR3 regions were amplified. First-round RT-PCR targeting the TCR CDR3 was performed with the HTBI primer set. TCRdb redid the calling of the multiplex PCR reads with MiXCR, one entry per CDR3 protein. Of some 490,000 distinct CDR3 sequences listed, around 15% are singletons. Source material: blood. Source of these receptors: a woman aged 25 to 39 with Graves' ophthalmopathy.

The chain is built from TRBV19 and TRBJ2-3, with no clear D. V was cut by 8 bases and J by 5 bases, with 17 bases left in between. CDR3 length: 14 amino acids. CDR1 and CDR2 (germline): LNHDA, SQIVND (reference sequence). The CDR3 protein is CASGFGMLGDTQYF. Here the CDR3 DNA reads TGTGCCAGTGGATTTGGGATGCTGGGAGATACGCAGTATTTT.

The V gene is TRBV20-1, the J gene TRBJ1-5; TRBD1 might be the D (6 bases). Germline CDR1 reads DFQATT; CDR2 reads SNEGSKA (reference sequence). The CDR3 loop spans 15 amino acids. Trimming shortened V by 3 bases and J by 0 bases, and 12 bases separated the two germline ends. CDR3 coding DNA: TGCAGTGCTAGGACAGGCCCCGATAGCAATCAGCCCCAGCATTTT. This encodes CSARTGPDSNQPQHF.

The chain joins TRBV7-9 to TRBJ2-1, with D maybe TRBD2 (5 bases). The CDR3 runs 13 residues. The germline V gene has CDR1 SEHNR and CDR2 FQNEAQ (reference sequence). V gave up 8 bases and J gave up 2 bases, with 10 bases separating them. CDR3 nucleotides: TGTGCCAGCGGAGGAGGAGCCTACAATGAGCAGTTCTTC. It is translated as CASGGGAYNEQFF.

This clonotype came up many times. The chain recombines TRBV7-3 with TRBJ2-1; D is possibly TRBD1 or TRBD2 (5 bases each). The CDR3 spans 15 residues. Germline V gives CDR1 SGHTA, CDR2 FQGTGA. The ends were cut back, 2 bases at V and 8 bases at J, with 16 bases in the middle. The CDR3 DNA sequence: TGTGCCAGCAGCTTATGGGGGACCGCCTCGGATGAGCAGTTCTTC. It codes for CASSLWGTASDEQFF.

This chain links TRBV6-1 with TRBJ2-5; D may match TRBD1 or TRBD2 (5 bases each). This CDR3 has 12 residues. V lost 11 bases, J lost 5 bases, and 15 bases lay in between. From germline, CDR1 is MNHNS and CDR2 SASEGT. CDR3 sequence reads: CASGPGPETQYF. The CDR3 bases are TGTGCCTCGGGGCCCGGGCCCGAGACCCAGTACTTC.

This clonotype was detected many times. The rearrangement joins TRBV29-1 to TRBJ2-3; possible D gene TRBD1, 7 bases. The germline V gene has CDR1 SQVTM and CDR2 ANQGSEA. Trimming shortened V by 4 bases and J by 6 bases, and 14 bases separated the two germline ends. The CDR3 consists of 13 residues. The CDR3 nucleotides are TGCAGCGTTGTAGGACCAGGGGGGGATACGCAGTATTTT. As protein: CSVVGPGGDTQYF.

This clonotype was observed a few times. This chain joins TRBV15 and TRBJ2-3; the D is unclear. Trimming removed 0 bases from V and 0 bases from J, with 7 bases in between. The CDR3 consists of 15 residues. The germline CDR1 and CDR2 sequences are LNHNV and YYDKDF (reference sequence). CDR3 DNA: TGTGCCACCAGCAGAGATGATACTAGCACAGATACGCAGTATTTT. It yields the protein CATSRDDTSTDTQYF.

Here the CDR3 DNA reads TGTGCCAGCAGCACCAAACCACGGGACAGGAACACTGAAGCTTTCTTT. This sequence encodes CASSTKPRDRNTEAFF. V gene TRBV9 combines with J gene TRBJ1-1, with 7 bases identical to TRBD1. Germline CDR1 reads SGDLS; CDR2 reads YYNGEE. V trimming: 4 bases; J trimming: 1 base; junction bases outside the gene matches: 10. The CDR3 spans 16 residues.

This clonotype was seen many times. This CDR3 is CASSLVNVLADILPLHF. For the CDR3, the DNA is TGTGCCAGCAGCTTAGTTAACGTGTTGGCAGACATCCTGCCCCTCCACTTT. The rearrangement uses TRBV7-2 and TRBJ1-6; D remains unclear. V was clipped by 1 base and J by 13 bases, with 23 bases between them. CDR1 is SGHTA and CDR2 is FQGNSA in the germline V gene. The CDR3 has 17 amino acids.

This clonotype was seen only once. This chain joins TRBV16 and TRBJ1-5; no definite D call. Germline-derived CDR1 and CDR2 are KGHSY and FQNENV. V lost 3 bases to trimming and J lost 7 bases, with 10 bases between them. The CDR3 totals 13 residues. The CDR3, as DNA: TGTGCCAGCAGCCAGGGTCTCGGACAGCCCCAGCATTTT. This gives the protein CASSQGLGQPQHF.

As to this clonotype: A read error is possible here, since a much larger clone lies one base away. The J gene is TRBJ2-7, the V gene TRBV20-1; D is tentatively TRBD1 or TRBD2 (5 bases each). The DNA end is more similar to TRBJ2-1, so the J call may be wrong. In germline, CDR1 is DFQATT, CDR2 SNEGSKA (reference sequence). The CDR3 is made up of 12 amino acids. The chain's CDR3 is CSARGDGYEQFF. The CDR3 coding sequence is TGCAGTGCTAGGGGGGACGGCTACGAGCAGTTCTTC.

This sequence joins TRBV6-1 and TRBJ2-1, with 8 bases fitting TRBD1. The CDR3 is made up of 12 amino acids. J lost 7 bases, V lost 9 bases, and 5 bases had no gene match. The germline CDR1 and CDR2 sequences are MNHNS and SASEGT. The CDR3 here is CAREQGVNEQFF. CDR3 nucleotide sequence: TGTGCCAGGGAACAGGGGGTAAATGAGCAGTTCTTC.

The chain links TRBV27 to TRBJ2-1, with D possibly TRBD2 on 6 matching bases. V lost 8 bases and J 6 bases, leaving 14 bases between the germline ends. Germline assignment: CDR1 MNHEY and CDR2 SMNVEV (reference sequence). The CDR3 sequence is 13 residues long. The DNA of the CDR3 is TGTGCCAGCCAATATGGAGGGTTCAATGAGCAGTTCTTC. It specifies CASQYGGFNEQFF.

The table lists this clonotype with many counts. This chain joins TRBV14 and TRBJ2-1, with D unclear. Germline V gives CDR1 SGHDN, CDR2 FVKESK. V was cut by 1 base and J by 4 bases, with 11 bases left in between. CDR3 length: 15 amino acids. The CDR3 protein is CASSQVDWDYNEQFF. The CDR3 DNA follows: TGTGCCAGCAGCCAAGTCGACTGGGATTACAATGAGCAGTTCTTC.

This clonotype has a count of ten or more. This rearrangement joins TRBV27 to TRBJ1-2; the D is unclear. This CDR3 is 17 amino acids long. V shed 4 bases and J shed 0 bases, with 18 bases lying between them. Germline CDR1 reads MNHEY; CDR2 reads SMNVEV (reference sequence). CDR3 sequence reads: CASSYPPRRNTNYGYTF. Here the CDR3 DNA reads TGTGCCAGCAGTTACCCGCCGCGGAGGAACACTAACTATGGCTACACCTTC.

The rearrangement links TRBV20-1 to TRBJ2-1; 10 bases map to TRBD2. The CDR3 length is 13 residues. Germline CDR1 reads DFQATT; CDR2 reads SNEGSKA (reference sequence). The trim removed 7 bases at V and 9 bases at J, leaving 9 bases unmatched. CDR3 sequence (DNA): TGCAGTGTCCACCCCGGGACTAGCGCTGAGCAGTTCTTC. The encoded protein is CSVHPGTSAEQFF.